The rows below give T cell receptor beta chains drawn from one sample of a study of shared clonotypes between healthy human individuals. This table comes from immunoSEQ multiplex PCR, and its TCRdb copy is limited to in-frame clones, with some not included. The sample contains about 820,000 clones, approximately 92% of which appear only once. Sequencing was carried out using naive CD8+ T cells sorted from blood. Receptor source: a man aged 25 to 40 in good health. The CDR3 runs from the conserved cysteine through the conserved F or W. The order of the fields is V gene, clone size, D gene, J gene, CDR3 protein, CDR3 DNA. D genes are given only for firm matches. Not every row has a clone size; where given, it reads once, few, many or a size class.

>TRBV14|NA|NA|TRBJ2-2
CASSRVLGAPMNGELFF
TGTGCCAGCAGCCGCGTGCTGGGGGCGCCGATGAACGGGGAGCTGTTTTTT
>TRBV2|once|NA|TRBJ2-5
CASRTALETQYF
TGTGCCAGCCGGACAGCCTTAGAGACCCAGTACTTC
>TRBV4-2|NA|NA|TRBJ2-1
CASSQGSGDNEQFF
TGTGCCAGCAGCCAAGGTTCAGGGGACAATGAGCAGTTCTTC
>TRBV7-8|NA|TRBD1|TRBJ2-7
CASSLTGTGLYEQYF
TGTGCCAGCAGCTTAACCGGGACAGGGTTGTACGAGCAGTACTTC
>TRBV28|NA|NA|TRBJ1-5
CASSLTTGEDYSNQPQHF
TGTGCCAGCAGTTTAACGACAGGAGAGGATTATAGCAATCAGCCCCAGCATTTT
>TRBV5-1|NA|TRBD1|TRBJ1-4
CASRPGQGATNEKLFF
TGCGCCAGCAGGCCGGGACAGGGGGCAACTAATGAAAAACTGTTTTTT
>TRBV7-9|NA|NA|TRBJ2-7
CASSPATRLYEQYF
TGTGCCAGCAGCCCAGCGACACGGCTATACGAGCAGTACTTC
>TRBV13|NA|NA|TRBJ2-7
CASSSGAALEQYF
TGTGCCAGCAGCTCCGGGGCCGCGTTAGAGCAGTACTTC
>TRBV27|NA|NA|TRBJ2-1
CASSELASYNEQFF
TGTGCCAGCAGTGAGCTAGCGTCCTACAATGAGCAGTTCTTC
>TRBV30|NA|NA|TRBJ2-7
CACRGRTGRTYEQYF
TGTGCCTGTCGAGGGCGGACTGGGCGGACCTACGAGCAGTACTTC
>TRBV19|NA|NA|TRBJ1-1
CASSILPGNTEAFF
TGTGCCAGTAGTATTTTGCCAGGGAACACTGAAGCTTTCTTT
>TRBV6-1|NA|NA|TRBJ1-5
CASQFSGSGQPQHF
TGTGCCAGCCAGTTTTCGGGGTCAGGTCAGCCCCAGCATTTT
>TRBV27|NA|TRBD2|TRBJ2-1
CASSLSSSGNEQFF
TGTGCCAGCAGTTTATCGTCTAGCGGGAATGAGCAGTTCTTC
>TRBV7-9|NA|TRBD2|TRBJ2-5
CASSLLAGGPGETQYF
TGTGCCAGCAGCCTACTAGCGGGAGGGCCCGGAGAGACCCAGTACTTC
>TRBV6-1|once|TRBD2|TRBJ2-7
CASAGDPYEQYF
TGTGCCAGCGCGGGGGACCCCTACGAGCAGTACTTC
>TRBV28|few|NA|TRBJ1-5
CASKAGAQPQHF
TGTGCCAGCAAAGCCGGGGCCCAGCCCCAGCATTTT
>TRBV27|NA|TRBD1|TRBJ2-7
CASILGQRGGEQYF
TGTGCCAGCATCCTGGGACAGAGAGGGGGCGAGCAGTACTTC
>TRBV7-2|NA|TRBD2|TRBJ2-1
CASSRVAGGRDEQFF
TGTGCCAGCAGCAGAGTAGCGGGTGGGAGGGATGAGCAGTTCTTC
>TRBV27|NA|TRBD2|TRBJ2-1
CASSPRERLREQFF
TGTGCCAGCAGTCCGCGGGAGCGTCTACGGGAGCAGTTCTTC
>TRBV4-1|NA|NA|TRBJ1-4
CASSQITKDNEKLFF
TGCGCCAGCAGCCAAATTACAAAGGACAATGAAAAACTGTTTTTT
>TRBV9|NA|TRBD2|TRBJ2-7
CASSSQGGSSYEQYF
TGTGCCAGCAGCTCTCAGGGCGGGAGCTCCTACGAGCAGTACTTC
>TRBV27|NA|NA|TRBJ2-7
CASSTFGDEQYF
TGTGCCAGCAGTACCTTTGGAGACGAGCAGTACTTC
>TRBV13|NA|TRBD1|TRBJ1-2
CASSLGTGEPYGYTF
TGTGCCAGCAGCTTAGGGACAGGGGAACCCTATGGCTACACCTTC
>TRBV7-3|NA|NA|TRBJ2-5
CASSLTGLAQETQYF
TGTGCCAGCAGCTTAACTGGGCTAGCCCAAGAGACCCAGTACTTC
>TRBV11-3|NA|NA|TRBJ2-2
CASRGRAGEAGELFF
TGTGCCAGCAGGGGCCGGGCAGGGGAAGCCGGGGAGCTGTTTTTT
>TRBV27|NA|NA|TRBJ2-7
CASSSGVGTYEQYF
TGTGCCAGCAGTTCAGGGGTTGGGACCTACGAGCAGTACTTC
>TRBV9|NA|TRBD2|TRBJ2-2
CASSGLSGSGNTGELFF
TGTGCCAGCAGCGGACTTAGCGGGAGCGGGAACACCGGGGAGCTGTTTTTT
>TRBV5-1|NA|NA|TRBJ2-7
CASSLGGPYEQYF
TGCGCCAGCAGCTTAGGGGGACCCTACGAGCAGTACTTC